This T cell receptor (beta chain) is from a study of cytomegalovirus exposure and HLA in healthy donors. Points from the study as a whole: When the data were analyzed later, several of the most significant clusters appeared to be linked to common viral pathogens.

In germline, CDR1 is SNHLY, CDR2 FYNNEI. V was pared by 7 bases and J by 3 bases, with 9 bases of the junction left unmatched. CDR3 length: 15 amino acids. Use of 60 Vbeta and 13 Jbeta primers characterized the PCR. Produced via immunoSEQ multiplex PCR; TCRdb's table is partial and in-frame only. Counted here are about 110,000 clones, roughly 69% occurring once; the ten biggest clones make up roughly 5.9%. A remark on this clone: The target antigen is unknown.

The sample comprised PBMCs. The chain employs TRBV2 and TRBJ2-1; TRBD2 matches at 7 bases. This TCR was recovered from a woman in her 70s in good health and CMV-seropositive. In DNA, the CDR3 is TGTGCCAGCAAAGGCGAAGCGGGGATCTACAATGAGCAGTTCTTC. It specifies CASKGEAGIYNEQFF.